A single sample is the source of the 21 T cell receptor beta chains below, sequenced in a study of shared clonotypes between healthy human individuals. In the naive CD8 group, cells lacked CD45RO and were positively selected for CCR7, so terminally differentiated effector memory CD45RA+ cells were left out. The data were produced by immunoSEQ multiplex PCR, yet TCRdb's version contains in-frame clones alone and is incomplete. The sample shows about 2 million clones, about 95% of them seen only once. Sequencing was performed on naive CD8+ T cells sorted from blood. The receptors shown here come from a man aged 18-30 years in good health.

This chain joins TRBV2 and TRBJ2-3, with 9 bases matching TRBD1. The CDR3 covers 18 residues. CDR1 is SNHLY, CDR2 FYNNEI, per germline. Trimming cost V 10 bases and J 0 bases; bases outside gene matches: 17. CDR3 coding DNA: TGTGCCAACCTATACCAGGACAGGGGAAAATCTAGCACAGATACGCAGTATTTT. It encodes CANLYQDRGKSSTDTQYF.

V and J are TRBV7-9 and TRBJ1-1, with TRBD1 matching over 7 bases. CDR1 SEHNR and CDR2 FQNEAQ come from the germline V gene (reference sequence). The CDR3 extends over 16 amino acids. After removal of 5 bases from V and 4 bases from J, the junction contained 13 bases not matched to a gene. The CDR3 here is CASSPRIRGASTEAFF. Written as DNA, the CDR3 is TGTGCCAGCAGCCCAAGGATCAGGGGGGCTAGCACTGAAGCTTTCTTT. The variable domain in full, with the rest retrieved from reference TRBV7-9 and TRBJ1-1, is DTGVSQNPRHKITKRGQNVTFRCDPISEHNRLYWYRQTLGQGPEFLTYFQNEAQLEKSRLLSDRFSAERPKGSFSTLEIQRTEQGDSAMYLCASSPRIRGASTEAFFGQGTRLTVV.

This clone was seen once. V is TRBV27 and J is TRBJ2-5; D unresolved. This CDR3 region has 12 residues. With 8 bases removed from V and 4 bases from J, the gap between germline ends came to 11 bases. Germline CDR1 reads MNHEY; CDR2 reads SMNVEV (reference sequence). For the CDR3, the DNA is TGTGCCAGCGGCCTTAGGCGAGAGACCCAGTACTTC. Amino acid sequence: CASGLRRETQYF.

This sequence joins TRBV7-6 and TRBJ1-2; D is possibly TRBD1 (6 bases). Trimming took 2 bases from V and 0 from J, leaving 13 bases between them. CDR1 and CDR2 (germline): SGHVS, FNYEAQ. The CDR3 spans 16 residues. The CDR3 nucleotides are TGTGCCAGCAGCTTAACCGGGGGGCTAGCTAACTATGGCTACACCTTC. Protein product: CASSLTGGLANYGYTF.

The chain links TRBV14 to TRBJ2-6, with TRBD1 matching over 8 bases. The trim removed 6 bases at V and 0 bases at J, leaving 10 bases unmatched. Per the germline V gene, CDR1 is SGHDN and CDR2 is FVKESK. The CDR3 extends over 18 amino acids. The CDR3 spells CASSLTGQDYSGANVLTF. In DNA form, the CDR3 reads TGTGCCAGCAGTCTTACGGGACAGGATTACTCTGGGGCCAACGTCCTGACTTTC. Full variable domain (rest looked up from reference TRBV14 and TRBJ2-6): EAGVTQFPSHSVIEKGQTVTLRCDPISGHDNLYWYRRVMGKEIKFLLHFVKESKQDESGMPNNRFLAERTGGTYSTLKVQPAELEDSGVYFCASSLTGQDYSGANVLTFGAGSRLTVL.

This chain connects TRBV20-1 to TRBJ2-7, with D perhaps matching TRBD1 or TRBD2 (5 bases each). Germline V lookup: CDR1 DFQATT, CDR2 SNEGSKA (reference sequence). The CDR3 is 11 amino acids. V dropped 8 bases and J dropped 6 bases, with 14 bases sitting between them. The CDR3 here is CSPTVRGEQYF. In DNA form, the CDR3 reads TGCAGTCCTACTGTGAGGGGCGAGCAGTACTTC.

The CDR3 region is CAISERDTYYEQYF. In nucleotides, the CDR3 is TGTGCCATCAGTGAGCGGGACACGTACTACGAGCAGTACTTC. The chain recombines TRBV10-3 with TRBJ2-7; weak D call: TRBD1 (6 bases). Germline CDR1 reads ENHRY; CDR2 reads SYGVKD. The CDR3 consists of 14 residues. Trimming removed 2 bases at V and 3 bases at J, with 11 bases between.

The J gene is TRBJ2-3, the V gene TRBV7-9, with D hard to call. CDR1 is SEHNR, CDR2 FQNEAQ, per germline (reference sequence). Trimming removed 1 base from V and 1 base from J, with 12 bases in between. This CDR3 is 16 amino acids long. Written as DNA, the CDR3 is TGTGCCAGCAGCTTAGTCGGCCTATCGGGCACAGATACGCAGTATTTT. It is translated as CASSLVGLSGTDTQYF. The full variable domain, with the rest looked up from reference TRBV7-9 and TRBJ2-3, is DTGVSQNPRHKITKRGQNVTFRCDPISEHNRLYWYRQTLGQGPEFLTYFQNEAQLEKSRLLSDRFSAERPKGSFSTLEIQRTEQGDSAMYLCASSLVGLSGTDTQYFGPGTRLTVL.

The chain links TRBV4-3 to TRBJ2-5, with a tentative D call TRBD1 (5 bases). V shed 4 bases and J shed 5 bases, with 17 bases lying between them. The CDR3 spans 15 residues. CDR1 and CDR2 from the germline V gene are LGHNA and YSLEER. CDR3 DNA: TGCGCCAGCAGCCTTGGGGTGGGGCTCCGGGAGACCCAGTACTTC. This translates into CASSLGVGLRETQYF.

This chain joins TRBV13 and TRBJ2-7; 7 positions agree with TRBD2. CDR1 and CDR2 (germline): PRHDT, FYEKMQ (reference sequence). After removal of 8 bases from V and 6 bases from J, the junction contained 13 bases not matched to a gene. The CDR3 has 14 amino acids. This chain's CDR3 is CASGPGAGVSEQYF. CDR3 bases: TGTGCCAGCGGGCCCGGGGCGGGAGTAAGCGAGCAGTACTTC.

V usage is TRBV2 and J usage is TRBJ2-1; 16 nucleotides align to TRBD2. V lost 10 bases to trimming and J lost 7 bases; unmatched junction nucleotides: 7. Germline lookup yields CDR1 SNHLY and CDR2 FYNNEI. This CDR3 is built from 15 residues. The CDR3 is CATKGTSGGANEQFF. CDR3 coding DNA: TGTGCCACCAAGGGGACTAGCGGGGGGGCAAATGAGCAGTTCTTC.

This chain connects TRBV5-5 to TRBJ2-1; 10 bases map to TRBD2. Germline lookup yields CDR1 SGHKS and CDR2 YYEKEE (reference sequence). With 6 bases clipped from V and 1 base from J, the junction kept 7 bases outside the gene matches. CDR3 size: 16 residues. The CDR3 DNA reads TGTGCCAGCATCCCCGGTAGCGGGAGGTCCTACAATGAGCAGTTCTTC. Its protein is CASIPGSGRSYNEQFF.

With respect to this clone: In the same sample, other DNA sequences code for this CDR3. V and J are TRBV7-2 and TRBJ2-7, with D maybe TRBD2 (5 bases). Germline V gene lookup returns CDR1 SGHTA and CDR2 FQGNSA. The CDR3 length is 14 residues. Trimming removed 3 bases at V and 3 bases at J, with 12 bases between. The DNA for the CDR3 is TGTGCCAGCAGCTTGGACTCCCTCGGCTACGAGCAGTACTTC. Its translation: CASSLDSLGYEQYF.

In regard to this clone: Within the sample, other DNA sequences also encode this same CDR3. In DNA, the CDR3 is TGTGCCAGCAGTGATAGGGGGTCGTACGAGCAGTACTTC. Translated, it gives CASSDRGSYEQYF. The rearrangement links TRBV6-1 to TRBJ2-7, with D perhaps TRBD1 (6 bases). Germline V gives CDR1 MNHNS, CDR2 SASEGT. V lost 3 bases, J lost 4 bases, and 10 bases lay in between. The CDR3 has 13 residues.

V gene TRBV6-5 combines with J gene TRBJ2-1; 9 bases map to TRBD2. Germline trimming cut 7 bases from V and 9 bases from J; bases unmatched to any gene: 10. Germline loops: CDR1 MNHEY, CDR2 SVGAGI. The CDR3 sequence is 14 residues long. In nucleotides, the CDR3 is TGTGCCAGCATAGGTCTAGCGGGAATCGGTGAGCAGTTCTTC. Residues: CASIGLAGIGEQFF.

V is TRBV4-1 and J is TRBJ2-3; 8 bases line up with TRBD2. CDR1 is MGHRA and CDR2 is YSYEKL in the germline V gene. With V trimmed by 4 bases and J by 0 bases, 21 bases remained unmatched. The length of the CDR3 is 21 residues. This chain's CDR3 is CASSLEASFGGAVRSTDTQYF. CDR3 bases: TGCGCCAGCAGCCTAGAAGCCTCCTTCGGGGGGGCCGTTAGGAGCACAGATACGCAGTATTTT.

This rearrangement joins TRBV4-1 to TRBJ1-1, with no clear D. V shed 3 bases and J shed 2 bases, with 7 bases lying between them. This CDR3 contains 13 residues. From germline, CDR1 is MGHRA and CDR2 YSYEKL. The DNA for the CDR3 is TGCGCCAGCAGCCACTGGGATAACACTGAAGCTTTCTTT. It yields the protein CASSHWDNTEAFF.

This chain links TRBV27 with TRBJ2-3, with D unresolved. Between the trimmed V and J ends, which lost 2 bases and 2 bases, there was a span of 11 bases. This CDR3 is 15 amino acids long. The germline V gene encodes CDR1 MNHEY and CDR2 SMNVEV (reference sequence). CDR3 sequence (DNA): TGTGCCAGCAGTTTAAGGCAGGCGATCACAGATACGCAGTATTTT. Protein: CASSLRQAITDTQYF.

This clone has just one count. V usage is TRBV4-1 and J usage is TRBJ2-7; possible D gene TRBD1, 5 bases. The CDR3 is 18 amino acids. The germline CDR1 and CDR2 sequences are MGHRA and YSYEKL. V was trimmed by 1 base and J by 0 bases, leaving 19 bases between them. CDR3 nucleotide sequence: TGCGCCAGCAGCCAAGGTCGGCAGGGCTCCTCCTACTCCTACGAGCAGTACTTC. Protein sequence: CASSQGRQGSSYSYEQYF.

V gene TRBV28 combines with J gene TRBJ2-2; D is possibly TRBD2 (5 bases). The germline CDR1 and CDR2 sequences are MDHEN and SYDVKM. The length of the CDR3 is 15 residues. Trimming took off 5 bases at V and 5 bases at J, with 15 bases between the two ends. CDR3 region: CASSPLWTVTGELFF. The CDR3 DNA reads as TGTGCCAGCAGTCCCCTCTGGACTGTGACCGGGGAGCTGTTTTTT.

V gene TRBV4-3 combines with J gene TRBJ2-2, with D unresolved. The CDR3 extends over 14 amino acids. The germline gives CDR1 LGHNA, CDR2 YSLEER. The V end was cut by 0 bases, the J end by 6 bases, with 8 bases between. CDR3 amino acids: CASSQESGSGELFF. In DNA form, the CDR3 reads TGCGCCAGCAGCCAAGAATCAGGCTCCGGGGAGCTGTTTTTT.